A single sample gave rise to the 16 T cell receptor beta chains below, sequenced in a study of T cell responses to AZD1222 COVID-19 vaccine. Profiled with immunoSEQ multiplex PCR; TCRdb holds only in-frame clones, not every one. The repertoire includes about 70,000 clones, around 85% of them detected once, and about 20% sits in the top ten. Sample: peripheral blood, taken on day 0 of AZD1222 vaccination. The receptors stem from an adult in good health.

This chain joins TRBV25-1 and TRBJ2-3, with 11 nucleotides matching TRBD2. Germline CDR1 is MGHDK and CDR2 is SYGVNS. Trimming cost V 8 bases and J 8 bases; bases outside gene matches: 9. CDR3 size: 14 residues. Here the CDR3 DNA reads TGTGCCAGCCGACTAGCGGGGCCTACAAGTACGCAGTATTTT. Translation: CASRLAGPTSTQYF.

The chain has TRBV11-3 and TRBJ2-2; a weak D match, TRBD1 (6 bases). V was cut by 4 bases and J by 4 bases, with 7 bases left in between. Germline V gene data show CDR1 as SGHNT and CDR2 as YENEEA. The CDR3 has 13 amino acids. CDR3 coding DNA: TGTGCCAGCAGCTGGGACACCACCGGGGAGCTGTTTTTT. Protein sequence: CASSWDTTGELFF.

This clone appeared many times. The chain combines TRBV2 with TRBJ1-2; no firm D call. This CDR3 contains 14 residues. The germline V gene has CDR1 SNHLY and CDR2 FYNNEI. Trimming removed 3 bases at V and 5 bases at J, with 13 bases between. CDR3 nucleotides: TGTGCCAGCAGTGACAGGCGCCTTGTTTATGGCTACACCTTC. Translated: CASSDRRLVYGYTF. Filled out from reference TRBV2 and TRBJ1-2, the complete variable domain reads EPEVTQTPSHQVTQMGQEVILRCVPISNHLYFYWYRQILGQKVEFLVSFYNNEISEKSEIFDDQFSVERPDGSNFTLKIRSTKLEDSAMYFCASSDRRLVYGYTFGSGTRLTVV.

The chain uses TRBV6-5 and TRBJ2-7; 11 bases are shared with TRBD2. This CDR3 comprises 14 residues. Per germline, CDR1 MNHEY and CDR2 SVGAGI. The CDR3 DNA is TGTGCTACCATAGCGGGAGGGAGCTCCTACGAGCAGTACTTC. Amino acids: CATIAGGSSYEQYF.

This clone occurred once. The genes are TRBV6-4 and TRBJ1-2; TRBD1 is a possible D gene (5 bases). The V end was cut by 0 bases, the J end by 7 bases, with 9 bases between. Germline lookup yields CDR1 MRHNA and CDR2 SNTAGT. This CDR3 region has 13 residues. CDR3 residues: CASSDSGDRGYTF. In DNA, the CDR3 is TGTGCCAGCAGTGACTCCGGGGACCGTGGCTACACCTTC.

V and J are TRBV11-3 and TRBJ1-3, with D unresolved. V lost 3 bases to trimming and J lost 0 bases, with 15 bases between them. The germline CDR1 and CDR2 sequences are SGHNT and YENEEA. There are 17 residues in the CDR3. As DNA, the CDR3 is TGTGCCAGCAGCTTCGGCACCGGACGGAACTCTGGAAACACCATATATTTT. This translates into CASSFGTGRNSGNTIYF. The full variable domain, its missing parts supplied by reference TRBV11-3 and TRBJ1-3, is EAGVVQSPRYKIIEKKQPVAFWCNPISGHNTLYWYLQNLGQGPELLIRYENEEAVDDSQLPKDRFSAERLKGVDSTLKIQPAELGDSAVYLCASSFGTGRNSGNTIYFGEGSWLTVV.

The chain couples TRBV2 to TRBJ1-5; D is perhaps TRBD1 (6 bases). CDR3 length equals 12 residues. V was pared by 8 bases and J by 6 bases, with 11 bases between. Germline V CDR1 and CDR2: SNHLY, FYNNEI. CDR3 residues: CASRGGSQPQHF. In nucleotides, the CDR3 is TGTGCCAGCCGAGGGGGAAGTCAGCCCCAGCATTTT.

V usage is TRBV29-1 and J usage is TRBJ1-5; no clear D. CDR3 length: 12 amino acids. Germline CDR1 reads SQVTM; CDR2 reads ANQGSEA. V shed 6 bases and J shed 6 bases, with 12 bases lying between them. The CDR3 bases are TGCAGCGTAGCCCAAATGGGTCAGCCCCAGCATTTT. Translating gives CSVAQMGQPQHF.

V usage is TRBV18 and J usage is TRBJ1-3; 7 nucleotides match TRBD1. After removal of 1 base from V and 3 bases from J, the junction contained 6 bases not matched to a gene. The CDR3 runs to 16 residues. Germline CDR1 is KGHSH and CDR2 is LQKENI. The CDR3 DNA sequence: TGTGCCAGCTCACCACTTGGACAGGAATTTGGAAACACCATATATTTT. Protein: CASSPLGQEFGNTIYF.

The chain is built from TRBV29-1 and TRBJ2-3; 8 bases fit TRBD2. Germline V CDR1 and CDR2: SQVTM, ANQGSEA. The CDR3 spans 14 residues. After removal of 4 bases from V and 6 bases from J, the junction contained 9 bases not matched to a gene. The CDR3 protein is CSVAETSAADTQYF. The CDR3, as DNA: TGCAGCGTTGCCGAGACTAGCGCAGCGGATACGCAGTATTTT.

The chain recombines TRBV24-1 with TRBJ2-3, with 10 bases that match TRBD1. The CDR3 has 18 amino acids. V shed 3 bases and J 1 base; nucleotides not matched to a gene: 9. Germline CDR1 and CDR2: KGHDR and SFDVKD. Here the CDR3 DNA reads TGTGCCACCAGTGATGGACGCGCCGGGACAGGGGGCACAGATACGCAGTATTTT. Translating it yields CATSDGRAGTGGTDTQYF.

This clone was counted a single time. The chain uses TRBV2 and TRBJ2-5; D call uncertain. CDR1 is SNHLY and CDR2 is FYNNEI in the germline V gene. CDR3 length: 11 amino acids. Trimming cost V 8 bases and J 4 bases, with 8 bases left between them. In DNA, the CDR3 is TGTGCCAGCTGCCCAGGAGAGACCCAGTACTTC. It encodes CASCPGETQYF.

The genes are TRBV9 and TRBJ1-1, with D possibly TRBD1 on 6 matching bases. Germline V CDR1 and CDR2: SGDLS, YYNGEE. The CDR3 is 14 amino acids. The V gene lost 3 bases and the J gene lost 5 bases, with 14 bases spanning the gap. The CDR3 DNA reads as TGTGCCAGCAGCGCTAGAGGGACAAAAACTGAAGCTTTCTTT. Translating gives CASSARGTKTEAFF.

The chain uses TRBV5-1 and TRBJ2-3; D remains ambiguous. The germline gives CDR1 SGHRS, CDR2 YFSETQ. This CDR3 is 14 amino acids long. The germline V and J ends were trimmed by 1 base and 2 bases, with 8 bases remaining between them. The CDR3 DNA is TGCGCCAGCAGCTTGCTACCAGACACAGATACGCAGTATTTT. It is translated as CASSLLPDTDTQYF.

V and J are TRBV6-5 and TRBJ2-2; D ambiguous. V was trimmed by 8 bases and J by 1 base, leaving 8 bases between them. The CDR3 totals 13 residues. Germline V gene lookup returns CDR1 MNHEY and CDR2 SVGAGI. The CDR3 nucleotides read TGTGCCAGCCGGGTCCAGAACACCGGGGAGCTGTTTTTT. Translation gives CASRVQNTGELFF.

The gene calls are TRBV3-1 (or the pseudogene TRBV3-2) and TRBJ1-1, with D tentatively TRBD1 (5 bases). V gave up 4 bases and J gave up 6 bases, with 15 bases separating them. Germline assignment: CDR1 LGHDT and CDR2 YNNKEL (reference sequence). CDR3 length: 14 residues. The DNA of the CDR3 is TGTGCCAGCAGCCTAGGGAGCAGGGTCGCTGAAGCTTTCTTT. Translating it yields CASSLGSRVAEAFF.